This T cell receptor (beta chain) was identified during a study of CD8+ T cells in alopecia areata. Study summary: Administration of oral tofacitinib to treated patients was at 5 to 10 mg twice daily.

Following extraction, RNA underwent reverse transcription to cDNA, which served as the sequencing template. Assay used: immunoSEQ multiplex PCR; TCRdb lists only in-frame clones, some missing. This sample carries 110,000 to 150,000 clones, about 60% of them seen once, and the ten largest clones take about 6.8%. Punch biopsies of lesional scalp, plus peripheral blood, were taken from alopecia areata patients. CDR3 length equals 13 residues. V lost 6 bases and J lost 6, with 17 bases in between. In germline, CDR1 is SQVTM, CDR2 ANQGSEA. This clone came up a few times. This sequence originates from a human donor with alopecia areata. V and J are TRBV29-1 and TRBJ1-1; D not certain. Sequenced here: CD4+ T cells sorted from blood, sampled at week 0. The CDR3 DNA sequence: TGCAGCGTGCGGGATCCAGAGAAGTCTGAAGCTTTCTTT. This encodes CSVRDPEKSEAFF.